This TCR beta chain stems from a study of cytomegalovirus exposure and HLA in healthy donors. CDR1 is SGHVS and CDR2 is FNYEAQ in the germline V gene. CDR3 length equals 16 residues. The V and J ends lost 1 base and 4 bases, in that order; junction bases with no gene match: 7. Data came from immunoSEQ multiplex PCR; TCRdb stores just in-frame clones and leaves some out. The sample gives 80,000 to 100,000 clones, roughly 87% of which show up once; 5.5% to 7.5% is in the top ten. The rearrangement uses TRBV7-6 and TRBJ2-5; 9 bases are shared with TRBD2. Sequenced material: PBMCs. This sequence was found in a man between 18 and 35 years old in good health and CMV-seropositive. The CDR3 loop reads CASSLEGSSGGETQYF. CDR3 DNA: TGTGCCAGCAGCTTAGAGGGTAGTAGCGGGGGAGAGACCCAGTACTTC.